This record covers a single T cell receptor (beta chain). Its antigen is as yet unknown. Trimming left V 3 bases short and J 1 base short, with 6 bases between. This CDR3 has 14 amino acids. Germline V gene sequence: CDR1 MNHEY, CDR2 SMNVEV (reference sequence). The sample comes from a study of cytomegalovirus exposure and HLA in healthy donors. Amplification used 60 Vbeta primers and 13 Jbeta primers. Repertoires were generated with immunoSEQ multiplex PCR, while TCRdb's copy carries only in-frame clones and drops some. The sample includes tens of thousands of clones, roughly 76% of them seen just once. General study results and limits: Despite most TCR sequences being rare, some public TCRs occurred in many donors. The authors considered a cluster of highly shared sequence variants likely to be a sequencing artifact. In presence/absence analyses, roughly uniform sequencing depth across donors was assumed. A later analysis linked 15,000 to 20,000 TCR beta sequences to HLA alleles at 0.05 false discovery rate.

The material sequenced was PBMCs. The source of this sequence is a man between 18 and 35 years old in good health and CMV-seronegative. The chain links TRBV27 to TRBJ2-2; no definite D call. The CDR3 DNA sequence: TGTGCCAGCAGTTTCTCAGGGAACACCGGGGAGCTGTTTTTT. This gives the protein CASSFSGNTGELFF.